These 6 T cell receptor beta chains came from one sample sequenced in a study of OX40 agonist ivuxolimab in advanced cancers. The repertoire was sequenced with immunoSEQ multiplex PCR; TCRdb's copy has only in-frame clones and lacks some. The table lists tens of thousands of clones, 70% to 90% of them singletons. The sequences come from CD4+ or CD8+ T cells sorted from blood, collected in a trial of the OX40 agonist ivuxolimab. The receptors derive from an adult with an advanced solid tumor such as melanoma, head and neck, liver or kidney cancer.

The chain couples TRBV7-2 to TRBJ2-1; 9 positions match TRBD1. CDR3 length: 15 amino acids. The trim removed 5 bases at V and 8 bases at J, leaving 10 bases unmatched. CDR1 and CDR2 (germline): SGHTA, FQGNSA. For the CDR3, the DNA is TGTGCCAGCAGCCGAACCGGGACAGGGCCGCATGAGCAGTTCTTC. This encodes CASSRTGTGPHEQFF.

The chain carries TRBV7-8 and TRBJ1-2; D unresolved. V was cut by 1 base and J by 7 bases, with 7 bases left in between. Germline-derived CDR1 and CDR2 are SGHVS and FQNEAQ. The CDR3 is 12 residues long. CDR3 residues: CASSLGGLGYTF. The CDR3 bases are TGTGCCAGCAGCTTAGGAGGTCTTGGCTACACCTTC.

The chain employs TRBV6-5 and TRBJ2-7; 12 bases map to TRBD1. Germline CDR1 and CDR2: MNHEY and SVGAGI. The CDR3 contains 14 residues. With 6 bases clipped from V and 4 bases from J, the junction kept 4 bases outside the gene matches. CDR3: CASSPGQGAYEQYF. The CDR3 nucleotides read TGTGCCAGCAGCCCGGGACAGGGGGCATACGAGCAGTACTTC.

The CDR3 DNA sequence: TGTGCCAGCAGTTCGACAGGGTTACGAGAGACCCAGTACTTC. Amino acid sequence: CASSSTGLRETQYF. J is TRBJ2-5 and V is TRBV28, with TRBD1 identical over 7 bases. V was clipped by 4 bases and J by 4 bases; unmatched bases: 6. Germline CDR1 and CDR2: MDHEN and SYDVKM. CDR3 size: 14 residues.

The chain carries TRBV30 and TRBJ2-2; no clear D. CDR1 GTSNPN and CDR2 SVGIG come from the germline V gene (reference sequence). This CDR3 is 11 amino acids long. Trimming shortened V by 4 bases and J by 2 bases, and 2 bases separated the two germline ends. The CDR3 is CAWTNTGELFF. The CDR3 DNA sequence: TGTGCCTGGACCAACACCGGGGAGCTGTTTTTT.

The chain recombines TRBV6-1 with TRBJ1-3; no clear D gene. This CDR3 has 15 amino acids. CDR1 and CDR2 from the germline V gene are MNHNS and SASEGT. The V and J ends lost 4 bases and 0 bases respectively, with 10 bases between them. The CDR3 sequence: CASSGWEASGNTIYF. The CDR3 DNA follows: TGTGCCAGCAGTGGTTGGGAGGCCTCTGGAAACACCATATATTTT.